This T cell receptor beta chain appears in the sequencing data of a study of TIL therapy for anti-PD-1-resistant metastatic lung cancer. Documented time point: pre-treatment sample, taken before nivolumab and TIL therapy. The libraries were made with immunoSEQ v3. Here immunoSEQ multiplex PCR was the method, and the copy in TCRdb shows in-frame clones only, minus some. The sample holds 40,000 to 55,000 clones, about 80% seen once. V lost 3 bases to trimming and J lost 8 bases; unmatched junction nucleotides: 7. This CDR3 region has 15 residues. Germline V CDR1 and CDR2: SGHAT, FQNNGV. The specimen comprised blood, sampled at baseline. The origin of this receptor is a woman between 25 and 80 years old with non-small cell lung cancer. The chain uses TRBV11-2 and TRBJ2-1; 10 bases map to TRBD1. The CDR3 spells CASSLSGTGVDEQFF. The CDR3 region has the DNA TGTGCCAGCAGCTTGAGCGGGACAGGGGTCGATGAGCAGTTCTTC. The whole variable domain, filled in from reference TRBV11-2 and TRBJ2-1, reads EAGVAQSPRYKIIEKRQSVAFWCNPISGHATLYWYQQILGQGPKLLIQFQNNGVVDDSQLPKDRFSAERLKGVDSTLKIQPAKLEDSAVYLCASSLSGTGVDEQFFGPGTRLTVL.